This T cell receptor beta chain was identified during a study of cytomegalovirus exposure and HLA in healthy donors. Germline CDR1 SSHAT, CDR2 FNYEAQ (reference sequence). The CDR3 runs 16 residues. Use of 60 Vbeta and 13 Jbeta primers characterized the PCR. Generated by immunoSEQ multiplex PCR, the TCRdb table keeps only in-frame clones and is missing some. The data show around 140,000 clones, with 60% to 80% seen just once and over 0.8% held by the top ten. Study-level points and caveats: Reportedly, fewer N-insertions than the approximately 700-donor mean appeared in an Asian-associated ancestry cluster in a later analysis. Among the sequence variants, a highly shared cluster was likely an artifact of sequencing. Among CMV-associated TCR beta chains, most appeared HLA-restricted in a later analysis.

As concerns this clone: Its antigen is currently unknown. At one end, the junction sequence differs from germline, possibly due to a read error.

This sequence joins TRBV7-7 and TRBJ2-2; D is perhaps TRBD1 (5 bases). The sequence derives from a woman aged 55-69 years in good health and CMV-seronegative. Material: PBMCs. The CDR3 spells CASSFGSGLASGELFF. Here the CDR3 DNA reads TGTGCTAGCAGCTTTGGGTCAGGGCTCGCGTCCGGGGAGCTGTTTTTT.